These 23 T cell receptor beta chains originate from one sample sequenced in a study of prognosis after radiotherapy for stage I lung cancer. Multiplex PCR, run in two rounds, amplified TCR beta CDR3 from genomic DNA. Each TRBV and TRBJ gene had its own primer in the first PCR round. Via MiXCR, TCRdb re-called the multiplex PCR reads, giving one row per CDR3 protein. This sample has approximately 23,000 distinct CDR3 sequences, with 35% to 45% found just once. Sequencing was performed on PBMCs, taken before or after stereotactic body radiation therapy (not recorded which). These receptors all stem from a donor aged 50 or older with non-small cell lung cancer.

As to this clonotype: A far larger clone is one nucleotide away, so this likely arose from a read error. The rearrangement uses TRBV12-3 or TRBV12-4 and TRBJ1-5; D call uncertain. The CDR3 totals 14 residues. Trimming took 7 bases from V and 7 from J, leaving 17 bases between them. CDR3 bases: TGTGCCAGCATCGTAGATGGCGGTAGCCAGCCCCAGCATTTT. Amino acids: CASIVDGGSQPQHF.

Concerning this clonotype: The junction and the germline gene differ at one end; a read error may be behind it. The chain combines TRBV18 with TRBJ1-1; no firm D call. Germline CDR1 reads KGHSH; CDR2 reads LQKENI. The CDR3 length is 12 residues. The CDR3 reads CASSQGLWESLF. In DNA, the CDR3 is TGTGCCAGCTCACAAGGGTTATGGGAATCTCTCTTT.

The chain is built from TRBV2 and TRBJ1-1, with TRBD1 matching over 8 bases. V lost 8 bases to trimming and J lost 8 bases; unmatched junction nucleotides: 7. Germline V gene sequence: CDR1 SNHLY, CDR2 FYNNEI. The CDR3 has 12 amino acids. CDR3 DNA sequence: TGTGCCAGCGACAGGGGAGATCGCGAAGCTTTCTTT. It is translated as CASDRGDREAFF.

V is TRBV11-1 and J is TRBJ2-7; 7 nucleotides align to TRBD1. CDR3 size: 13 residues. Germline V lookup: CDR1 SGHAT, CDR2 FQDESV (reference sequence). J lost 4 bases, V lost 3 bases, and 3 bases had no gene match. The DNA for the CDR3 is TGTGCCAGCAGCTTCGGACAGGCTTACGAGCAGTACTTC. Translating gives CASSFGQAYEQYF.

This clonotype occurred many times. This chain connects TRBV7-2 to TRBJ1-5, with D possibly TRBD1 on 6 matching bases. Germline CDR1 reads SGHTA; CDR2 reads FQGNSA. The CDR3 is 14 amino acids. V lost 3 bases and J 6 bases, leaving 12 bases between the germline ends. CDR3 sequence (DNA): TGTGCCAGCAGCTTCACAGGGATGCGTCAGCCCCAGCATTTT. It encodes CASSFTGMRQPQHF.

The chain employs TRBV7-8 and TRBJ1-5; D is possibly TRBD1 (6 bases). V shed 6 bases and J shed 2 bases, with 17 bases lying between them. The CDR3 length is 16 residues. Germline V gene sequence: CDR1 SGHVS, CDR2 FQNEAQ. CDR3 residues: CASSAPGHMGNQPQHF. The DNA for the CDR3 is TGTGCCAGCAGTGCGCCGGGACACATGGGCAATCAGCCCCAGCATTTT.

This clonotype has just one count. This sequence is one base from a far larger clone and is likely a read error. The CDR3 DNA reads TGTGCCAGCAGCTGGACAGGGGGCACCTACGAGCAGTACTTC. Translated: CASSWTGGTYEQYF. This rearrangement joins TRBV6-8 to TRBJ2-7; 11 positions agree with TRBD1. The CDR3 is 14 amino acids. V was pared by 6 bases and J by 2 bases, with 3 bases of the junction left unmatched. Germline V CDR1 and CDR2: MNHGY, SAAAGT.

This clonotype has a count of ten or more. CDR3 amino acids: CASSRDYQPQHF. For the CDR3, the DNA is TGTGCCAGCAGTCGTGATTATCAGCCCCAGCATTTT. The V gene is TRBV28, the J gene TRBJ1-5, with D hard to call. The CDR3 covers 12 residues. The germline V gene encodes CDR1 MDHEN and CDR2 SYDVKM. The germline V and J ends were trimmed by 5 bases and 5 bases, with 7 bases remaining between them.

J is TRBJ2-2 and V is TRBV2; D is unresolved. In germline, CDR1 is SNHLY, CDR2 FYNNEI. The V end lost 4 bases, the J end lost 4 bases, and 4 bases lay between the germline ends. The CDR3 consists of 12 residues. This CDR3 reads CASSAVTGELFF. The CDR3 DNA sequence: TGTGCCAGCAGTGCAGTCACCGGGGAGCTGTTTTTT.

The gene calls are TRBV5-1 and TRBJ1-1; TRBD1 is a possible D gene (6 bases). The CDR3 spans 14 residues. Per the germline V gene, CDR1 is SGHRS and CDR2 is YFSETQ. V lost 2 bases, J lost 1 base, and 9 bases lay in between. This chain's CDR3 is CASSFWTENTEAFF. The CDR3 DNA reads as TGCGCCAGCAGCTTTTGGACAGAGAACACTGAAGCTTTCTTT.

With regard to this clonotype: A read error is the likely source, as a far larger clone sits one nucleotide away. The gene calls are TRBV6-2 or TRBV6-3 and TRBJ1-4; no clear D gene. This CDR3 contains 15 residues. In germline, CDR1 is MNHEY, CDR2 SVGEGT. Deletions cut 4 bases from V and 2 bases from J, with 11 bases between. CDR3: CASSSLGSTNEKLFF. In DNA form, the CDR3 reads TGTGCCAGCAGTTCTCTTGGGTCGACTAATGAAAAACTGTTTTTT.

About this clonotype itself: Only one base separates this from a far larger clonotype, so it likely reflects a read error. CDR3 nucleotide sequence: TGTGCCATCAGCCCGGAGGCAGGGCATGGCTACACCTTC. As protein: CAISPEAGHGYTF. This chain links TRBV12-3 or TRBV12-4 with TRBJ1-2; possible D gene TRBD1, 5 bases. CDR3 length: 13 amino acids. V lost 10 bases and J lost 6, with 18 bases in between.

This clonotype was seen repeatedly, ten times or more. CDR3 nucleotide sequence: TGTGCCAGCGGGTGGGGACTCTCCACCGGGGAGCTGTTTTTT. This codes for CASGWGLSTGELFF. The chain has TRBV6-1 and TRBJ2-2; D might be TRBD2 (6 bases). This CDR3 is 14 amino acids long. The ends were cut back, 8 bases at V and 4 bases at J, with 14 bases in the middle. Germline CDR1 reads MNHNS; CDR2 reads SASEGT.

This clonotype was counted ten times or more. The rearrangement links TRBV11-2 to TRBJ2-1, with 7 bases that match TRBD2. J gave up 15 bases and V 4 bases, and 12 bases lay outside the gene matches. This CDR3 contains 13 residues. Germline CDR1 is SGHAT and CDR2 is FQNNGV. CDR3 nucleotides: TGTGCCAGCAGCTCCCCTCGGGGGGAGTCAATGTTCTTC. Amino acids: CASSSPRGESMFF.

Points on this clonotype: This likely reflects a read error, since a far larger clone is one base away. The chain uses TRBV6-4 and TRBJ2-7; 12 bases line up with TRBD1. Trimming took 6 bases from V and 11 from J; bases not matched to a gene: 17. Looked up from germline, CDR1 is MRHNA and CDR2 is SNTAGT. The CDR3 runs 16 residues. The CDR3, as DNA: TGTGCCAGCAGCCTCTCTCGGGACAGGGGGCGCCCGGGGAAGTACTTC. It codes for CASSLSRDRGRPGKYF.

This clonotype was seen many times. The genes are TRBV4-3 and TRBJ2-5, with 8 bases aligning to TRBD2. The trim removed 8 bases at V and 3 bases at J, leaving 5 bases unmatched. This CDR3 is built from 13 residues. Germline CDR1 is LGHNA and CDR2 is YSLEER. The CDR3 reads CASRPGGEETQYF. The CDR3 coding sequence is TGCGCCAGCCGCCCCGGGGGGGAAGAGACCCAGTACTTC.

This clonotype was counted at least ten times. This chain joins TRBV24-1 and TRBJ1-4; 8 bases are shared with TRBD1. Unmatched junction bases numbered 8, after V lost 4 bases and J lost 8 bases. The CDR3 contains 15 residues. Germline values: CDR1 KGHDR, CDR2 SFDVKD. The DNA of the CDR3 is TGTGCCACCAGTGACAGTGGACAGGGAAGCGAAAAACTGTTTTTT. Translation gives CATSDSGQGSEKLFF.

The chain recombines TRBV6-1 with TRBJ2-7; tentative D call: TRBD1 (6 bases). CDR1 is MNHNS and CDR2 is SASEGT in the germline V gene. There are 14 residues in the CDR3. The V end lost 6 bases, the J end lost 0 bases, and 12 bases lay between the germline ends. CDR3 nucleotide sequence: TGTGCCAGCAGCGATACAGGGAGCTCCTACGAGCAGTACTTC. It specifies CASSDTGSSYEQYF.

V and J are TRBV30 and TRBJ1-2; D not certain. This CDR3 contains 13 residues. The germline V and J ends were trimmed by 2 bases and 7 bases, with 14 bases remaining between them. Germline-derived CDR1 and CDR2 are GTSNPN and SVGIG (reference sequence). The CDR3 DNA is TGTGCCTGGAGTCCCAATTTAGTGCCTGGCTACACCTTC. Residues: CAWSPNLVPGYTF. Combining the CDR3 with reference TRBV30 and TRBJ1-2 gives the whole variable domain SQTIHQWPATLVQPVGSPLSLECTVEGTSNPNLYWYRQAAGRGLQLLFYSVGIGQISSEVPQNLSASRPQDRQFILSSKKLLLSDSGFYLCAWSPNLVPGYTFGSGTRLTVV.

This chain links TRBV5-1 with TRBJ1-2, with 7 bases matching TRBD1. The germline CDR1 and CDR2 sequences are SGHRS and YFSETQ. The CDR3 contains 15 residues. The V and J ends lost 4 bases and 4 bases, in that order; junction bases with no gene match: 10. CDR3 nucleotide sequence: TGCGCCAGCAGCCCCCCCAATCGACAGGGCTATGGCTACACCTTC. Translated: CASSPPNRQGYGYTF.

This clonotype was counted ten times or more. The gene calls are TRBV20-1 and TRBJ2-1, with 7 bases matching TRBD1. This CDR3 has 11 amino acids. The V segment lost 4 bases and the J segment 6 bases; nucleotides outside the gene matches: 0. Germline loops: CDR1 DFQATT, CDR2 SNEGSKA (reference sequence). In nucleotides, the CDR3 is TGCAGTGCTAAGGGGGCCAATGAGCAGTTCTTC. Its protein is CSAKGANEQFF.

At least ten counts were recorded for this clonotype. The chain has TRBV5-4 and TRBJ2-5; tentatively, D is TRBD1 or TRBD2 (5 bases each). This CDR3 has 14 residues. The V end was cut by 4 bases, the J end by 5 bases, with 15 bases between. The germline gives CDR1 SGHNT, CDR2 YYREEE (reference sequence). CDR3 bases: TGTGCCAGCAGCCCGCCGGGGCCAAAGGAGACCCAGTACTTC. Its translation is CASSPPGPKETQYF.

Turning to this clonotype: One base separates it from a far larger clone, so it is likely a read error. In this CDR3 the conserved last residue, phenylalanine or tryptophan, is missing, so a read error is likely. The rearrangement uses TRBV6-4 and TRBJ2-5; 9 bases match TRBD2. The CDR3 covers 14 residues. Germline lookup yields CDR1 MRHNA and CDR2 SNTAGT. For the CDR3, the DNA is TGTGCCAGCAGTTACTCTGCGGGAGGGGAGACCCAGTACCTC. Encoded protein: CASSYSAGGETQYL.